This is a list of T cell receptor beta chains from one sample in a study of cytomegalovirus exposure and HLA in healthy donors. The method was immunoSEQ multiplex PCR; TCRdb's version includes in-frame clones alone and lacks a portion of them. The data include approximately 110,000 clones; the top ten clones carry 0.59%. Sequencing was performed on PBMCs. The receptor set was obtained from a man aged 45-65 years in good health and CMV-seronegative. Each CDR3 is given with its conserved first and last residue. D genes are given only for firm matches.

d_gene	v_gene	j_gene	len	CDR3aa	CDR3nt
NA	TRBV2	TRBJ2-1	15	CASSVPGARVSEQFF	TGTGCCAGCAGTGTGCCAGGGGCCCGGGTAAGTGAGCAGTTCTTC
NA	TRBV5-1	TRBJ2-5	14	CASSLDHGYETQYF	TGCGCCAGCAGCTTGGACCACGGTTATGAGACCCAGTACTTC
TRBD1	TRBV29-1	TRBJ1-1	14	CSVRDRVMNTEAFF	TGCAGCGTCCGGGACAGAGTAATGAACACTGAAGCTTTCTTT
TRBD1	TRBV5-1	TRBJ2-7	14	CASSPRDRAGEQYF	TGCGCCAGCAGCCCGAGGGACAGGGCTGGTGAGCAGTACTTC
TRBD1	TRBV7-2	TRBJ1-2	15	CASSPDRAVRYGYTF	TGTGCCAGCAGCCCCGACAGGGCAGTTAGATATGGCTACACCTTC
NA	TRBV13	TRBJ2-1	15	CASSLTRSSYNEQFF	TGTGCCAGCAGCTTAACGCGTAGCTCCTACAATGAGCAGTTCTTC
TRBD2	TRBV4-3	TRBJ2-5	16	CASSQGLAGVGWEQYF	TGCGCCAGCAGCCAGGGACTAGCGGGAGTAGGTTGGGAGCAGTACTTC
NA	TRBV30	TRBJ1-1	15	CAWSVRDTKWAEAFF	TGTGCCTGGAGTGTCCGGGACACAAAGTGGGCTGAAGCTTTCTTT
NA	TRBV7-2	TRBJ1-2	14	CASSSPTRNYGYTF	TGTGCCAGCAGCTCACCCACCCGGAACTATGGCTACACCTTC
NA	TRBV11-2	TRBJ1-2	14	CASSPMAGNYGYTF	TGTGCCAGCAGCCCCATGGCAGGGAACTATGGCTACACCTTC
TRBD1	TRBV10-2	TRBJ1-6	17	CASTSGQGSSYNSPLHF	TGCGCCAGCACCTCGGGACAGGGATCGTCCTATAATTCACCCCTCCACTTT
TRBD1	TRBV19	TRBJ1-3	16	CASSDRQGPSGNTIYF	TGTGCCAGTAGCGATCGACAGGGCCCGTCTGGAAACACCATATATTTT
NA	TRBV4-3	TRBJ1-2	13	CASSQGTSRGYTF	TGCGCCAGCAGCCAAGGCACCTCCCGCGGGTACACCTTC
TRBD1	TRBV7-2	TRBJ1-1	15	CASSSWDSRTTEAFF	TGTGCCAGCAGCTCGTGGGACAGTCGGACCACTGAAGCTTTCTTT
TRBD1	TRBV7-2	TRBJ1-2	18	CASSTSQGAGGLRYGYTF	TGTGCCAGCAGCACGTCTCAGGGGGCCGGGGGTCTTCGATATGGCTACACCTTC